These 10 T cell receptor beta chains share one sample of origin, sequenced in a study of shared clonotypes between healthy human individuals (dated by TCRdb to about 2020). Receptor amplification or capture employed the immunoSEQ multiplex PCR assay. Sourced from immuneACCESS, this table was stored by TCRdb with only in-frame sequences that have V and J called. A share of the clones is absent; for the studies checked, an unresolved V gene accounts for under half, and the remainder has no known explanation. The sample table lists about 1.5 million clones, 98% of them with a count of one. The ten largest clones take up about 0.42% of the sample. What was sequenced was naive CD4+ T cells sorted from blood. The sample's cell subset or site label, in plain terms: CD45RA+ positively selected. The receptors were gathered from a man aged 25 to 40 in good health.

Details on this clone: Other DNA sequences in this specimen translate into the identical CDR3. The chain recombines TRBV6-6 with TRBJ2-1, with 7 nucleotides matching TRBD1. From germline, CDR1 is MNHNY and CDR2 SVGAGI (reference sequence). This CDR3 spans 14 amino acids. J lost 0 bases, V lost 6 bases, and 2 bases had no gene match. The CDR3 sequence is CASSSGGSYNEQFF. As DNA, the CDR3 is TGTGCCAGCAGCTCAGGGGGCTCCTACAATGAGCAGTTCTTC.

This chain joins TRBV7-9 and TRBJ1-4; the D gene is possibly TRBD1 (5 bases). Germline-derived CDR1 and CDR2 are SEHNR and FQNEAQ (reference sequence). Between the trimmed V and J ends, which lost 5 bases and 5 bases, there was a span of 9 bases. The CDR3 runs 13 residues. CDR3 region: CASSRGSNEKLFF. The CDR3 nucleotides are TGTGCCAGCAGCCGGGGGTCGAATGAAAAACTGTTTTTT.

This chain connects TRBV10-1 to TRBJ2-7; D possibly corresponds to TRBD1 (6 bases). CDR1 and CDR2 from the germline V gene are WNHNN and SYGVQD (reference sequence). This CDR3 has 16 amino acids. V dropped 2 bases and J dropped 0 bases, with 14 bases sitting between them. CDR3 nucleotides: TGCGCCAGCAGTGAGATAGCAGGGGACCACTCCTACGAGCAGTACTTC. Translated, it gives CASSEIAGDHSYEQYF.

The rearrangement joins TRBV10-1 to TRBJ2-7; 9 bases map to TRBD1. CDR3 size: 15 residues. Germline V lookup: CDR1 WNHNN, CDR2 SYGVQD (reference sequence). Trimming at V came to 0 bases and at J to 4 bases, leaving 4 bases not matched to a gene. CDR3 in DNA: TGCGCCAGCAGTGAGTCAGGACAGGGGATATACGAGCAGTACTTC. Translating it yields CASSESGQGIYEQYF.

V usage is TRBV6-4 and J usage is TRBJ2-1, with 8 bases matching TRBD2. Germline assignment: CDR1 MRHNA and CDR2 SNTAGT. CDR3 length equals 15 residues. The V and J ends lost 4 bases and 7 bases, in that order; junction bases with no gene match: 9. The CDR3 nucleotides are TGTGCCAGCAGTGTTGCGGGAGGAAGGTTGAATGAGCAGTTCTTC. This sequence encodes CASSVAGGRLNEQFF.

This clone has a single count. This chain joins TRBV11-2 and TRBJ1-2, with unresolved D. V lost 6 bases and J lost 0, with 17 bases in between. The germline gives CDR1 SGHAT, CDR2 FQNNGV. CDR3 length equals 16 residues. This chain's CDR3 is CASRSAGIGANYGYTF. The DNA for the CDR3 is TGTGCCAGCAGATCAGCCGGGATAGGAGCTAACTATGGCTACACCTTC.

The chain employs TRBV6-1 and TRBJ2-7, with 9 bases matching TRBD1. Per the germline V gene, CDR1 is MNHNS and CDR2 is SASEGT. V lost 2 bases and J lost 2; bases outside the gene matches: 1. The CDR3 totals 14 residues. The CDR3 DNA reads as TGTGCCAGCAGTGAACGACAGGGGGCCTACGAGCAGTACTTC. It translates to CASSERQGAYEQYF.

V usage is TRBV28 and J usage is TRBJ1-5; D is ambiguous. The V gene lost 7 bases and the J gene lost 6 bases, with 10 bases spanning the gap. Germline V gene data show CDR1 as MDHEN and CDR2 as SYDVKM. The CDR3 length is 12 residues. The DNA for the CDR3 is TGTGCCAGCACCTACCCCGGTCAGCCCCAGCATTTT. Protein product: CASTYPGQPQHF.

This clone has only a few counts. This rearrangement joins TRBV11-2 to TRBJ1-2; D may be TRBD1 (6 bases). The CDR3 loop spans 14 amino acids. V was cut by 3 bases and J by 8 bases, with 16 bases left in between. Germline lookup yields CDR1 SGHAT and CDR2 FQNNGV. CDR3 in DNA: TGTGCCAGCAGCTTGGCGGGGGCCATCCCCGGCTACACCTTC. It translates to CASSLAGAIPGYTF.

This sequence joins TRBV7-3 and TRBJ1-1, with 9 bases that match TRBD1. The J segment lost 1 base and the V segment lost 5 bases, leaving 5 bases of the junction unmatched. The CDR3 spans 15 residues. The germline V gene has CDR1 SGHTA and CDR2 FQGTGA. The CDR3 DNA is TGTGCCAGCAGCAAACAGGGGGCGGGGAACACTGAAGCTTTCTTT. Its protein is CASSKQGAGNTEAFF. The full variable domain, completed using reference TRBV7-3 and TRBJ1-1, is GAGVSQTPSNKVTEKGKYVELRCDPISGHTALYWYRQSLGQGPEFLIYFQGTGAADDSGLPNDRFFAVRPEGSVSTLKIQRTERGDSAVYLCASSKQGAGNTEAFFGQGTRLTVV.